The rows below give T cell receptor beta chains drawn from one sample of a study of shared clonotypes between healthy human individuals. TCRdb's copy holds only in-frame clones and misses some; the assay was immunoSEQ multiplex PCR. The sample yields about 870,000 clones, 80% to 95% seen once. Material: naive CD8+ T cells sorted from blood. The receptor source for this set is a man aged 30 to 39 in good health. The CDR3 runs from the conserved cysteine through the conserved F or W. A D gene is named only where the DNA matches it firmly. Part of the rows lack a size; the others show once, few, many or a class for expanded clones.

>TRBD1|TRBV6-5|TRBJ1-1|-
TGTGCCAGCAGCGCGACAGGGCCTGAAGCTTTCTTT
CASSATGPEAFF
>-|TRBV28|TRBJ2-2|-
TGTGCCAGCAGTTTCCCTGGTACAACTAACACCGGGGAGCTGTTTTTT
CASSFPGTTNTGELFF
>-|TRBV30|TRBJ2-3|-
TGTGCCTGGAGTGCGTCGGGAGCTACAGATACGCAGTATTTT
CAWSASGATDTQYF
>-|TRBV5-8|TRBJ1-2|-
TGTGCCAGCAGCGAACTGGCCAACCTCGGCTATGGCTACACCTTC
CASSELANLGYGYTF
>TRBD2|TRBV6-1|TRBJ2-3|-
TGTGCCAGCAGTGACTGGGGAAAGCGGGAGAGCACAGATACGCAGTATTTT
CASSDWGKRESTDTQYF
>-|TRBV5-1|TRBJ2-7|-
TGCGCCAGCAGCTTGGCGGTAGGAGTGAACTACGAGCAGTACTTC
CASSLAVGVNYEQYF
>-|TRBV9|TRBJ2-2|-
TGTGCCAGCAGCGAAGACGTAGGGACGTTCGGGGAGCTGTTTTTT
CASSEDVGTFGELFF
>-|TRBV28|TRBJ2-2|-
TGTGCCAGCACCGCTGTTGAAGGGAGTAGCGGGGAGCTGTTTTTT
CASTAVEGSSGELFF
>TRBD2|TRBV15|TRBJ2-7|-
TGTGCCACCAGCAGAGAAGTAAGCGGGAGTCTCAACGAGCAGTACTTC
CATSREVSGSLNEQYF
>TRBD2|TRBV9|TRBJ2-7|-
TGTGCCAGCAGCGGCGGACTAGCGGGAGGGGACGAGCAGTACTTC
CASSGGLAGGDEQYF
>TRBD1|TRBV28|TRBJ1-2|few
TGTGCCAGCGGACAGGTTGAGGGCTACACCTTC
CASGQVEGYTF
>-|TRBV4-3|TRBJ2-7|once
TGCGCCAGCAGCCAAGATCGAGCTCCTGGCTACGAGCAGTACTTC
CASSQDRAPGYEQYF
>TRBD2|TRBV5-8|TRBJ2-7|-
TGTGCCAGCAGCAGACGGGGAGGGAGTGGCTACGAGCAGTACTTC
CASSRRGGSGYEQYF
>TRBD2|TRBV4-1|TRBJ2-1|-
TGCGCCAGCAGCGTGTGGACTAGCGGGATTTACAATGAGCAGTTCTTC
CASSVWTSGIYNEQFF
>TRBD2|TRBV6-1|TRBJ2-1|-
TGTGCCAGCAGTGCCTTAAGGGCTAGCGGGAGCCGCCACTCCTACAATGAGCAGTTCTTC
CASSALRASGSRHSYNEQFF
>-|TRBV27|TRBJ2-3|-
TGTGCCAGCAGTTTAAGATCCGGTTGGGCAGATACGCAGTATTTT
CASSLRSGWADTQYF
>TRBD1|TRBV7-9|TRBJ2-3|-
TGTGCCAGCAGCTCCCGGGACAGGACAATTTTGGATACGCAGTATTTT
CASSSRDRTILDTQYF
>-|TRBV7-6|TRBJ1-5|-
TGTGCCAGCAGCCCGGGTGGTAGCAATCAGCCCCAGCATTTT
CASSPGGSNQPQHF
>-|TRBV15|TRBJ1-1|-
TGTGCCACCAGCAGAGATGGTAGCAGGGGCACTGAAGCTTTCTTT
CATSRDGSRGTEAFF
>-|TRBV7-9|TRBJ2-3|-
TGTGCCAGCAGCTTAAGGGGCAGGCATAGCACAGATACGCAGTATTTT
CASSLRGRHSTDTQYF
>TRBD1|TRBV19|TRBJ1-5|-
TGTGCCAGTAACCCGGGACAGGGTATTCAGCCCCAGCATTTT
CASNPGQGIQPQHF
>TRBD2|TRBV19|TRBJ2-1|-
TGTGCCACGAGAGCTAGCGGGAAAAACTACAATGAGCAGTTCTTC
CATRASGKNYNEQFF
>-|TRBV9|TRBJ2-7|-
TGTGCCAGCAGCGCCGCGGAGAGCTCCTACGAGCAGTACTTC
CASSAAESSYEQYF
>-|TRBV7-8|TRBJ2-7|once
TGTGCCAGCAGCTTAGCCCGGGGGGTAGGGGGCGTCTACGAGCAGTACTTC
CASSLARGVGGVYEQYF
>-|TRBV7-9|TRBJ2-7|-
TGTGCCAGCAGCCCAATGGGATACAGGGACCCTACCTACGAGCAGTACTTC
CASSPMGYRDPTYEQYF
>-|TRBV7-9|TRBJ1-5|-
TGTGCCAGCAGCTCAACGACAGGTCTCAATCAGCCCCAGCATTTT
CASSSTTGLNQPQHF
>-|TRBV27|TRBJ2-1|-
TGTGCCAGCAAAGGGGACTTCTCTGCGGAGCAGTTCTTC
CASKGDFSAEQFF
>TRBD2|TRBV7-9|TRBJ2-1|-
TGTGCCAGCAGCCATCCGGGACTAGGAACCAATGAGCAGTTCTTC
CASSHPGLGTNEQFF
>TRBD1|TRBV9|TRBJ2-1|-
TGTGCCAGCAGCGTAGCTCGGACAGGGCTATACAATGAGCAGTTCTTC
CASSVARTGLYNEQFF
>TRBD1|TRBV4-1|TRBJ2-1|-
TGCGCCAGCAGCCGAGAGCCCGGGACAGGCCGGAATGAGCAGTTCTTC
CASSREPGTGRNEQFF
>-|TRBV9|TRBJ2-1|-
TGTGCCAGCAGCGTAGGACACGGTGGGAAGGAAGAGCAGTTCTTC
CASSVGHGGKEEQFF
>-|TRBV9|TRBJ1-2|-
TGTGCCAGCAGCGTAGAAGGGTTATACTATGGCTACACCTTC
CASSVEGLYYGYTF
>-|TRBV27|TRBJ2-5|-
TGTGCCAGCAGTTTATCTCGCCAAGAGACCCAGTACTTC
CASSLSRQETQYF
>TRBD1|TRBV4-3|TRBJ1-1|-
TGCGCCAGCAGCCCCACGACAGGGGGCATACCTGAAGCTTTCTTT
CASSPTTGGIPEAFF
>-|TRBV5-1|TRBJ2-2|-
TGCGCCAGCCGGACCTTGCGGGGGCTCGTCGGGGAGCTGTTTTTT
CASRTLRGLVGELFF
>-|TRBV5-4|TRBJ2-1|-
TGTGCCAGCAGCTTGGGACATACCAATGAGCAGTTCTTC
CASSLGHTNEQFF
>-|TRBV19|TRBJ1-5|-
TGTGCCAGTAGTATAGATCTTGGGGGGACCCAGCCCCAGCATTTT
CASSIDLGGTQPQHF
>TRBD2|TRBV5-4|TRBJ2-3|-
TGTGCCAGCAGCTCGTTTTACCCAGTAGCGGGTGACACAGATACGCAGTATTTT
CASSSFYPVAGDTDTQYF
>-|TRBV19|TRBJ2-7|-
TGTGCCAGTAGTCCCCTGACCGGTTACGAGCAGTACTTC
CASSPLTGYEQYF
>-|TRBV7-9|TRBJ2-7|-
TGTGCCAGCAGCTTTTCGAATCTAGCGCCCTCCTACGAGCAGTACTTC
CASSFSNLAPSYEQYF
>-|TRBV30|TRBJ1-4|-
TGTGCCTGGAGTTCAGGACCCGAAAAACTGTTTTTT
CAWSSGPEKLFF
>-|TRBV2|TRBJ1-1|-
TGTGCCAGCAGTGAGGAGGACAGTTACATGAACACTGAAGCTTTCTTT
CASSEEDSYMNTEAFF
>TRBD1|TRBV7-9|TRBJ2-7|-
TGTGCCAGCAGCCCGAGGACAGGGAATATCGAGCAGTACTTC
CASSPRTGNIEQYF
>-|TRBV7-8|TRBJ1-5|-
TGTGCCAGCAGCCCGTTTGTACAGGGTGGAGATCAGCCCCAGCATTTT
CASSPFVQGGDQPQHF
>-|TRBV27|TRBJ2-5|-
TGTGCCAGCAGTTTATCAAGACAAGAGACCCAGTACTTC
CASSLSRQETQYF
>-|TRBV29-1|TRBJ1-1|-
TGCAGCGTTGAGAACACTGAAGCTTTCTTT
CSVENTEAFF
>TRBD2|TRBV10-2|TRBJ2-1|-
TGCGCCAGCAGTGCCTACGTGGGACTAGGCCCCGATGAGCAGTTCTTC
CASSAYVGLGPDEQFF
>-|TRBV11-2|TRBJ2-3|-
TGTGCCAGCAGCACCCGGCCCGAGGATACGCAGTATTTT
CASSTRPEDTQYF
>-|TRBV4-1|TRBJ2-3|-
TGCGCCAGCAGCCACAGCACAGATACGCAGTATTTT
CASSHSTDTQYF
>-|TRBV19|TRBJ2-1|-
TGTGCCAGTAGTTTCGGTTTGACGAGAGGAGATGAGCAGTTCTTC
CASSFGLTRGDEQFF
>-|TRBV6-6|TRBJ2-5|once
TGTGCCAGCAGTTACCCCCAAGAGACCCAGTACTTC
CASSYPQETQYF
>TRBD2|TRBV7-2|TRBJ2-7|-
TGTGCCAGCAGCACTAACCGGGGACTAGCGGGAGAACAGGGCATCGAGCAGTACTTC
CASSTNRGLAGEQGIEQYF
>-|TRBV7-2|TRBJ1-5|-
TGTGCCAGCAGCAACGAGGGGTATCAGCCCCAGCATTTT
CASSNEGYQPQHF
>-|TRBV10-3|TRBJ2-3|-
TGTGCCATCGGGGGGAACGGGATTAAGTCAGATACGCAGTATTTT
CAIGGNGIKSDTQYF
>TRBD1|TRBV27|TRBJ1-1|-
TGTGCCAGCAGCACAGGGGACACTGAAGCTTTCTTT
CASSTGDTEAFF
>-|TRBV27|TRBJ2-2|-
TGTGCCAGCATGACCGCGACCACCGGGGAGCTGTTTTTT
CASMTATTGELFF
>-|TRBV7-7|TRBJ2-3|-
TGTGCTAGCAGCGAGTCGTCAGACCCACTGACAGATACGCAGTATTTT
CASSESSDPLTDTQYF